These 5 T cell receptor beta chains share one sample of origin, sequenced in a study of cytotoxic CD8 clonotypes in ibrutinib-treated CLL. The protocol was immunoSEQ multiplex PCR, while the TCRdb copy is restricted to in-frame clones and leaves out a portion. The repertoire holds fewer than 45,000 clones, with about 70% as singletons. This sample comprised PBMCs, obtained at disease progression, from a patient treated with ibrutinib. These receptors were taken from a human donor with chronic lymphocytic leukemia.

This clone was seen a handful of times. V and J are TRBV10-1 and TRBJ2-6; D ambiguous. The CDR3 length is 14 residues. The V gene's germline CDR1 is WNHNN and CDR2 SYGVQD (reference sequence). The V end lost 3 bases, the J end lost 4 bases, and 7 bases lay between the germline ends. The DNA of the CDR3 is TGCGCCAGCAGTGATCCCCAGGGGGCCAACGTCCTGACTTTC. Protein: CASSDPQGANVLTF.

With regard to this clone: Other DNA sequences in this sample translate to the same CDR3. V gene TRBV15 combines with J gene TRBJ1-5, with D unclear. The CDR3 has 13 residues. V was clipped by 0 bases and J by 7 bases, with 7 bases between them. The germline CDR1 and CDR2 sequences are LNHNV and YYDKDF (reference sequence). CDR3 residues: CATSRDVSQPQHF. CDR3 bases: TGTGCCACCAGCAGAGATGTGAGCCAGCCCCAGCATTTT.

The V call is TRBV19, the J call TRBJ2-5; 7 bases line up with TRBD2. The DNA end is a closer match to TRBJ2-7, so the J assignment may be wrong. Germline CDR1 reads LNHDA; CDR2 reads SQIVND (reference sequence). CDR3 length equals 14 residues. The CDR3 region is CATDGRPNSYEQYF. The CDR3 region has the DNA TGTGCCACCGACGGGAGGCCGAACTCCTACGAGCAGTACTTC.

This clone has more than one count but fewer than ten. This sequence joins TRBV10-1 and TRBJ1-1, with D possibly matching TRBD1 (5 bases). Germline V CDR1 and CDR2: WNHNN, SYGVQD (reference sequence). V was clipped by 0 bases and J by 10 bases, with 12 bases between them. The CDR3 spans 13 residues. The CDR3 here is CASSESNAGGAFF. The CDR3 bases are TGCGCCAGCAGTGAGTCGAATGCCGGGGGAGCTTTCTTT.

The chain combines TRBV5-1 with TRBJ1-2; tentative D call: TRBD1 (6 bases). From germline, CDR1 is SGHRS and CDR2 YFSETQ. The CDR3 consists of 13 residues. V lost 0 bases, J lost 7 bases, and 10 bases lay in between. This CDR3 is CASSLDRDLGYTF. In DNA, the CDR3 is TGCGCCAGCAGCTTGGACAGGGATCTTGGCTACACCTTC.